The next 2 T cell receptor beta chains were all read from a single sample in a study of Graves' ophthalmopathy and Graves' hyperthyroidism. Amplification of TCR beta CDR3 regions used RNA transcripts. A first-round RT-PCR used HTBI primers, followed by a second-round multiplex PCR. Each CDR3 protein is one row after TCRdb ran MiXCR on the multiplex PCR reads. The repertoire holds approximately 1.2 million distinct CDR3 sequences, with 36% as singletons. Source material: peripheral blood or thyroid tissue (not recorded which). The receptors derive from an adult man with Graves' hyperthyroidism.

The sample holds one count of this clonotype. The chain links TRBV2 to TRBJ2-7; D may match TRBD1 or TRBD2 (5 bases each). Trimming removed 7 bases from V and 2 bases from J, with 12 bases in between. The CDR3 runs to 13 residues. The germline V gene has CDR1 SNHLY and CDR2 FYNNEI. This chain's CDR3 is CASNPGAAYEQYF. The CDR3 DNA reads TGTGCCAGCAATCCCGGGGCCGCCTACGAGCAGTACTTC.

The chain combines TRBV15 with TRBJ2-2; D call uncertain. Trimming stripped 1 base from V and 9 bases from J, with 12 bases between. The length of the CDR3 is 14 residues. CDR1 is LNHNV, CDR2 YYDKDF, per germline (reference sequence). The DNA of the CDR3 is TGTGCCACCAGCAGAGGGATGATTCTACGGGAGCTGTTTTTT. Translation gives CATSRGMILRELFF.